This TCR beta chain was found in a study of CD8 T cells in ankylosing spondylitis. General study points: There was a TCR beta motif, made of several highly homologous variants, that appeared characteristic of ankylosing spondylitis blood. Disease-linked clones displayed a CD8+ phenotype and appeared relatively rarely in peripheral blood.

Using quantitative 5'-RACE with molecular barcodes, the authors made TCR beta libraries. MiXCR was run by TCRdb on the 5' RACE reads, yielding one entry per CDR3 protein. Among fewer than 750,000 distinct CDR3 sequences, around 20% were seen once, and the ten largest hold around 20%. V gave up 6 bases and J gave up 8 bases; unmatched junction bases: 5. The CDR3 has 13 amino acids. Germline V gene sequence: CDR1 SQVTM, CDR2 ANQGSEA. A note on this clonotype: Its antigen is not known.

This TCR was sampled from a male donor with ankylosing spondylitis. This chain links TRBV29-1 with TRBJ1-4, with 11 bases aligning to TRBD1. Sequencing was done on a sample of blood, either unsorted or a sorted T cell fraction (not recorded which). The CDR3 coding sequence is TGCAGCGTGAGGACAGGGGGCGCGGAAAAACTGTTTTTT. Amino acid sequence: CSVRTGGAEKLFF.